The clone carrying this T cell receptor (beta chain) was seen ten or more times. Antigen unknown. This sample was included in a study of breast tumors, draining lymph nodes, adjacent tissues. Study conclusions and caveats: The lymph node origin of tumor T cells was framed as consistent with a hypothesis, not demonstrated. Luminal-like breast cancer showed significantly higher tumor–nontumor repertoire similarity than basal-like. Tumor TCR diversity was below lymph nodes but above nontumor tissue. Data fit most tumor T cells coming from lymph node, expanding in tumor.

Axillary draining lymph nodes of breast cancer patients supplied the node samples. TCRdb re-called the multiplex PCR reads through MiXCR, storing one row per CDR3 protein. The table records 200,000 to 250,000 distinct CDR3 sequences, roughly 30% of them present only once. The clonotype was recovered from a female donor with breast cancer. Some clones in this sample may be carry-over from other donors' samples. The sample comprised axillary lymph node tissue.

The CDR3, as DNA: TGTGCCTGGAGTGTACGACTAGCGGGAGTTCGAGAGCAGTACTTC. Residues: CAWSVRLAGVREQYF. J is TRBJ2-7 and V is TRBV30; the match to TRBD2 covers 12 bases. CDR1 GTSNPN and CDR2 SVGIG come from the germline V gene (reference sequence). This CDR3 has 15 residues. J was trimmed by 7 bases and V by 0 bases; bases with no gene match: 7.